This TCR beta chain was captured by sequencing in a study of relationships among human T cell subsets. TCR alpha and beta CDR3s were amplified from mRNA by semiquantitative ARM-PCR. Tagged nested gene-specific primers were used first, then communal superprimers amplified exponentially. Via MiXCR, TCRdb re-called the multiplex PCR reads, giving one row per CDR3 protein. The data contain roughly 5,400 distinct CDR3 sequences, roughly 69% of them singletons. This CDR3 spans 18 amino acids. V gave up 2 bases and J gave up 2 bases; unmatched junction bases: 10. Germline V lookup: CDR1 PRHDT, CDR2 FYEKMQ (reference sequence). Anti-CD4 multisort beads removed cells negatively, then anti-CD8 beads positively selected CD8+ T cells.

The chain has TRBV13 and TRBJ2-1; TRBD1 aligns across 9 bases. Sequenced input: CD8+ T cells sorted from blood. This sequence was found in a man aged 35-49 years in good health. The CDR3 is CASSLPSWGQGPYNEQFF. In nucleotides, the CDR3 is TGTGCCAGCAGCTTACCATCCTGGGGACAGGGACCCTACAATGAGCAGTTCTTC.